The text below deals with one TCR beta chain. Its antigen is still unknown. This sample was taken from a study of T-cell reconstitution after alpha-beta-depleted transplantation in children. Germline V CDR1 and CDR2: MDHEN, SYDVKM. The CDR3 contains 14 residues. Trimming removed 6 bases from V and 3 bases from J, with 15 bases in between. Study results and caveats: The origin of alpha-beta T cells about two months after transplant was reportedly several hundred expanded graft clones.

Unique molecular identifiers were built into the TCRbeta library. TCRdb independently ran MiXCR on the PCR reads; one entry per CDR3 protein. The sample lists roughly 200,000 distinct CDR3 sequences, about 8.4% occurring once. Here the sequenced sample was PBMCs, mostly from graft donor cells, taken 360 days after TCRalphabeta/CD19-depleted stem cell transplant. This TCR came from a male patient under 10 years old who had a stem cell transplant for acute myeloid leukemia, so the T cells may come from the graft donor. The chain recombines TRBV28 with TRBJ2-7; D possibly corresponds to TRBD1 (5 bases). This CDR3 reads CASSGQGRLYEQYF. The CDR3 DNA reads as TGTGCCAGCAGCGGGCAGGGAAGGCTCTACGAGCAGTACTTC.